The 26 T cell receptor beta chains reported below all come from one sample, sequenced in a study of Ad26.COV2.S vaccination and SARS-CoV-2 variants. As to treatment: roughly 18 received Ad26.COV2.S at low or high dose, single or two shots; several received placebo; per-sample allocation not given. Sampling happened 63 days after the first vaccine or placebo injection. The protocol was immunoSEQ multiplex PCR, while the TCRdb copy is restricted to in-frame clones and leaves out a portion. The sample contains 400,000 to 450,000 clones, 90% of which appear only once. Sample: peripheral blood, taken in a trial of Ad26.COV2.S vaccine versus placebo. These receptors were obtained from a person between 18 and 65 years old who received the Ad26.COV2.S COVID-19 vaccine or a placebo.

The V gene is TRBV6-5, the J gene TRBJ2-2; TRBD2 matches 8 bases. The ends lost 3 bases at V and 5 bases at J; junction bases unmatched: 5. The CDR3 is made up of 15 amino acids. Germline-derived CDR1 and CDR2 are MNHEY and SVGAGI. Written as DNA, the CDR3 is TGTGCCAGCAGTTATAGGGCGGGAGGAACCGGGGAGCTGTTTTTT. It codes for CASSYRAGGTGELFF.

The chain recombines TRBV6-2 or TRBV6-3 with TRBJ1-5, with D possibly TRBD1 on 5 matching bases. Per the germline V gene, CDR1 is MNHEY and CDR2 is SVGEGT. This CDR3 is 13 amino acids long. Trimming removed 6 bases at V and 5 bases at J, with 11 bases between. The CDR3 spells CASSPGSYQPQHF. In DNA, the CDR3 is TGTGCCAGCAGCCCAGGGAGCTATCAGCCCCAGCATTTT.

The gene calls are TRBV19 and TRBJ1-1, with 12 bases aligning to TRBD1. The CDR3 runs to 18 residues. V shed 4 bases and J 3 bases; nucleotides not matched to a gene: 12. Per the germline V gene, CDR1 is LNHDA and CDR2 is SQIVND (reference sequence). The CDR3 protein is CASSTPRDRGRRDTEAFF. The CDR3 DNA reads TGTGCCAGTAGTACCCCCCGGGACAGGGGGCGCCGGGACACTGAAGCTTTCTTT. The full variable domain, in which reference TRBV19 and TRBJ1-1 provide the parts outside the CDR3, is DGGITQSPKYLFRKEGQNVTLSCEQNLNHDAMYWYRQDPGQGLRLIYYSQIVNDFQKGDIAEGYSVSREKKESFPLTVTSAQKNPTAFYLCASSTPRDRGRRDTEAFFGQGTRLTVV.

Turning to this clone: This CDR3 is also generated by other DNA sequences in the sample. The chain combines TRBV7-2 with TRBJ2-5, with 10 bases aligning to TRBD2. V was pared by 5 bases and J by 4 bases, with 4 bases of the junction left unmatched. CDR3 length equals 14 residues. Germline assignment: CDR1 SGHTA and CDR2 FQGNSA. CDR3: CASSAGLARETQYF. The CDR3 coding sequence is TGTGCCAGCAGCGCGGGACTAGCGAGAGAGACCCAGTACTTC.

This sequence joins TRBV19 and TRBJ2-2; D gene unclear. The CDR3 consists of 13 residues. Germline V gene data show CDR1 as LNHDA and CDR2 as SQIVND (reference sequence). V was trimmed by 3 bases and J by 6 bases, leaving 8 bases between them. The CDR3 sequence is CASSINEAGELFF. The CDR3 DNA follows: TGTGCCAGTAGTATCAACGAAGCCGGGGAGCTGTTTTTT.

This clone was seen only a few times. This chain connects TRBV6-2 or TRBV6-3 to TRBJ2-2; 10 bases are shared with TRBD2. In germline, CDR1 is MNHEY, CDR2 SVGEGT. This CDR3 is built from 16 residues. V lost 6 bases to trimming and J lost 0 bases; unmatched junction nucleotides: 4. CDR3 bases: TGTGCCAGCAGCCTAACTAGCGGGGCGAACACCGGGGAGCTGTTTTTT. Amino acid sequence: CASSLTSGANTGELFF.

V is TRBV5-1 and J is TRBJ1-2, with 7 nucleotides matching TRBD1. The length of the CDR3 is 13 residues. J was trimmed by 5 bases and V by 2 bases; bases with no gene match: 3. Germline V gives CDR1 SGHRS, CDR2 YFSETQ. The DNA for the CDR3 is TGCGCCAGCAGCTTCGGACAGGTGTATGGCTACACCTTC. Translated: CASSFGQVYGYTF.

This chain links TRBV6-2 or TRBV6-3 with TRBJ2-2; unclear D gene. Germline CDR1 and CDR2: MNHEY and SVGEGT. The CDR3 loop spans 14 amino acids. Deletions cut 2 bases from V and 6 bases from J, with 10 bases between. The CDR3, as DNA: TGTGCCAGCAGTTACGCTGGTAAAGCCGGGGAGCTGTTTTTT. Residues: CASSYAGKAGELFF.

The chain couples TRBV12-3 or TRBV12-4 to TRBJ1-1, with D uncertain. Trimming removed 3 bases from V and 1 base from J, with 6 bases in between. The CDR3 is 13 residues long. CDR3 amino acids: CASSFVQNTEAFF. CDR3 coding DNA: TGTGCCAGCAGTTTTGTCCAGAACACTGAAGCTTTCTTT.

The J gene is TRBJ1-3, the V gene TRBV14, with 7 bases aligning to TRBD1. The CDR3 sequence is 19 residues long. J gave up 2 bases and V 8 bases, and 21 bases lay outside the gene matches. Germline CDR1 SGHDN, CDR2 FVKESK. In DNA form, the CDR3 reads TGTGCCAGCGCCAAGGTACAGGGGCATAATAGGCACACTGGAAACACCATATATTTT. Protein product: CASAKVQGHNRHTGNTIYF.

The rearrangement links TRBV28 to TRBJ1-3; possible D gene TRBD1, 6 bases. V dropped 6 bases and J dropped 8 bases, with 11 bases sitting between them. Germline V CDR1 and CDR2: MDHEN, SYDVKM. This CDR3 contains 12 residues. Written as DNA, the CDR3 is TGTGCCAGCAGCTCAGGGGCACACACCATATATTTT. It yields the protein CASSSGAHTIYF.

The V call is TRBV9, the J call TRBJ2-3; D is possibly TRBD2 (5 bases). V lost 0 bases, J lost 2 bases, and 10 bases lay in between. There are 15 residues in the CDR3. Germline CDR1 is SGDLS and CDR2 is YYNGEE. The CDR3 region is CASSVGGRDTDTQYF. In nucleotides, the CDR3 is TGTGCCAGCAGCGTAGGTGGCCGGGACACAGATACGCAGTATTTT. The entire variable domain, with the rest obtained from reference TRBV9 and TRBJ2-3, is as follows: DSGVTQTPKHLITATGQRVTLRCSPRSGDLSVYWYQQSLDQGLQFLIQYYNGEERAKGNILERFSAQQFPDLHSELNLSSLELGDSALYFCASSVGGRDTDTQYFGPGTRLTVL.

This clone was seen a handful of times. V usage is TRBV6-2 or TRBV6-3 and J usage is TRBJ1-5; 7 bases fit TRBD1. From germline, CDR1 is MNHEY and CDR2 SVGEGT. CDR3 length: 14 amino acids. V lost 5 bases to trimming and J lost 6 bases; unmatched junction nucleotides: 7. DNA of the CDR3: TGTGCCAGCAGTGACAGACAGGGTTTTCAGCCCCAGCATTTT. Its protein is CASSDRQGFQPQHF.

Concerning this clone: The same CDR3 can be traced to other DNA sequences in this sample. This chain connects TRBV5-4 to TRBJ2-3, with 12 bases that match TRBD2. The germline CDR1 and CDR2 sequences are SGHNT and YYREEE (reference sequence). After removal of 2 bases from V and 6 bases from J, the junction contained 13 bases not matched to a gene. The CDR3 spans 18 residues. This CDR3 reads CASSLGASGRARADTQYF. Here the CDR3 DNA reads TGTGCCAGCAGCTTAGGGGCTAGCGGGAGGGCAAGAGCCGATACGCAGTATTTT.

The sample holds a few counts of this clone. The chain couples TRBV30 to TRBJ1-1; possible D gene TRBD1, 6 bases. Germline V gene data show CDR1 as GTSNPN and CDR2 as SVGIG (reference sequence). This CDR3 region has 12 residues. This CDR3 reads CARDTRGAEAFF. The DNA of the CDR3 is TGTGCTCGGGACACCCGGGGGGCTGAAGCTTTCTTT.

CDR3 coding DNA: TGTGCCAGCAGTCCGGTATATGGCTACACCTTC. Residues: CASSPVYGYTF. V is TRBV12-3 or TRBV12-4 and J is TRBJ1-2, with D unclear. V was shortened by 5 bases and J by 5 bases, with 6 bases between the two germline ends. The CDR3 spans 11 residues.

The chain is built from TRBV14 and TRBJ2-4; D is tentatively TRBD1 or TRBD2 (5 bases each). V lost 1 base and J 0 bases, leaving 10 bases between the germline ends. This CDR3 is 16 amino acids long. Germline V gene sequence: CDR1 SGHDN, CDR2 FVKESK. CDR3 residues: CASSQADGGAKNIQYF. Here the CDR3 DNA reads TGTGCCAGCAGCCAAGCCGATGGGGGAGCCAAAAACATTCAGTACTTC.

The rearrangement uses TRBV2 and TRBJ2-7, with D tentatively TRBD2 (6 bases). The CDR3 contains 15 residues. CDR1 is SNHLY, CDR2 FYNNEI, per germline. Trimming removed 4 bases at V and 3 bases at J, with 16 bases between. The CDR3 spells CASSVEASEIYEQYF. The DNA of the CDR3 is TGTGCCAGCAGTGTTGAGGCTAGCGAGATCTACGAGCAGTACTTC.

This chain uses TRBV19 with TRBJ2-2, with TRBD2 matching 8 bases. J lost 7 bases, V lost 2 bases, and 18 bases had no gene match. Germline V lookup: CDR1 LNHDA, CDR2 SQIVND (reference sequence). The length of the CDR3 is 19 residues. The CDR3 region is CASSILVRRGVAGNGELFF. CDR3 in DNA: TGTGCCAGTAGTATATTGGTCAGAAGGGGAGTAGCGGGAAACGGGGAGCTGTTTTTT.

This rearrangement joins TRBV14 to TRBJ2-1; 9 nucleotides line up with TRBD2. The CDR3 extends over 18 amino acids. In germline, CDR1 is SGHDN, CDR2 FVKESK. Trimming took 0 bases from V and 9 from J; bases not matched to a gene: 15. The CDR3 protein is CASSQDVPLGGRASEQFF. The CDR3 DNA follows: TGTGCCAGCAGCCAAGACGTTCCTCTGGGCGGGAGGGCCAGTGAGCAGTTCTTC.

CDR3 nucleotides: TGTGCCAGCAGCCAATACGATGGGGCGTGGGGCTACACCTTC. This sequence encodes CASSQYDGAWGYTF. V is TRBV14 and J is TRBJ1-2, with D perhaps matching TRBD1 (5 bases). CDR1 is SGHDN and CDR2 is FVKESK in the germline V gene. Deletions cut 2 bases from V and 8 bases from J, with 15 bases between. The CDR3 is made up of 14 amino acids.

This chain connects TRBV6-5 to TRBJ2-1, with D unresolved. Germline V gene lookup returns CDR1 MNHEY and CDR2 SVGAGI. Trimming shortened V by 4 bases and J by 0 bases, and 10 bases separated the two germline ends. The CDR3 loop spans 15 amino acids. The CDR3 spells CASSSKPSSYNEQFF. The CDR3 bases are TGTGCCAGCAGTTCAAAGCCAAGCTCCTACAATGAGCAGTTCTTC.

The rearrangement links TRBV28 to TRBJ1-2; no firm D call. Germline CDR1 is MDHEN and CDR2 is SYDVKM. The V end was cut by 5 bases, the J end by 0 bases, with 7 bases between. The CDR3 contains 13 residues. CDR3 in amino acids: CASSRGSNYGYTF. The CDR3 nucleotides read TGTGCCAGCAGTCGTGGTTCTAACTATGGCTACACCTTC.

A single count supports this clone. The rearrangement joins TRBV19 to TRBJ2-1; TRBD2 aligns across 10 bases. Trimming cost V 7 bases and J 10 bases; bases outside gene matches: 13. The CDR3 consists of 15 residues. CDR1 is LNHDA, CDR2 SQIVND, per germline (reference sequence). This CDR3 is CASTMSLAGVGEQFF. Written as DNA, the CDR3 is TGTGCCAGTACCATGAGTCTAGCGGGAGTAGGAGAGCAGTTCTTC.

This chain links TRBV6-2 or TRBV6-3 with TRBJ2-5; tentatively, D is TRBD2 (6 bases). Germline lookup yields CDR1 MNHEY and CDR2 SVGEGT. The CDR3 runs 16 residues. V was clipped by 3 bases and J by 7 bases, with 21 bases between them. The CDR3 nucleotides are TGTGCCAGCAGTTATACCCCAGGACTAAGAAGGGGGACCCAGTACTTC. This gives the protein CASSYTPGLRRGTQYF.

The gene calls are TRBV7-6 and TRBJ2-3, with 7 nucleotides matching TRBD2. Germline loops: CDR1 SGHVS, CDR2 FNYEAQ. V dropped 2 bases and J dropped 2; count of bases not matched to a gene: 7. This CDR3 spans 16 amino acids. The CDR3 nucleotides are TGTGCCAGCAGCTTACAACCGGGACTAACCACAGATACGCAGTATTTT. Residues: CASSLQPGLTTDTQYF.